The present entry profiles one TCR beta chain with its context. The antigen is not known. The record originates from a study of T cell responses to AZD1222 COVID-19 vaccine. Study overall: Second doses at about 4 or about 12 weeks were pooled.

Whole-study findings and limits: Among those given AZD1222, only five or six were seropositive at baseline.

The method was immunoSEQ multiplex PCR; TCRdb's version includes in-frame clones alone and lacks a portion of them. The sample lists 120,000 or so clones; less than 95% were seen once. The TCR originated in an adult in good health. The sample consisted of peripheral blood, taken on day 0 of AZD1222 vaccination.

The CDR3 DNA sequence: TGTGCCAGCAGCCTGGGGATGGGAAGGGGCAAGGGTATGAACACTGAAGCTTTCTTT. It encodes CASSLGMGRGKGMNTEAFF. V is TRBV7-2 and J is TRBJ1-1; D perhaps matches TRBD1 (5 bases). Deletions cut 5 bases from V and 0 bases from J, with 25 bases between. The V gene's germline CDR1 is SGHTA and CDR2 FQGNSA. This CDR3 region has 19 residues.